One sample yielded the 4 T cell receptor beta chains listed below, sequenced in a study of blood T cell repertoires in COVID-19. Clones were sequenced by immunoSEQ multiplex PCR, and TCRdb holds only the in-frame ones, with some missing. The sample carries roughly 170,000 clones, more than 65% recorded once. What was sequenced was PBMCs or T cells enriched from blood (not recorded which). Source of these receptors: a middle-aged woman with acute COVID-19.

This sequence joins TRBV13 and TRBJ2-1; a possible D gene is TRBD2 (7 bases). The germline gives CDR1 PRHDT, CDR2 FYEKMQ (reference sequence). The germline V and J ends were trimmed by 5 bases and 4 bases, with 21 bases remaining between them. This CDR3 is built from 17 residues. Written as DNA, the CDR3 is TGTGCCAGCAGCCCCCGTTGGGGGCGGGAGAAGTACAATGAGCAGTTCTTC. Amino acids: CASSPRWGREKYNEQFF.

V and J are TRBV4-1 and TRBJ2-1; maybe TRBD1 (6 bases). The CDR3 extends over 15 amino acids. Germline CDR1 reads MGHRA; CDR2 reads YSYEKL. Trimming took off 5 bases at V and 7 bases at J, with 18 bases between the two ends. The CDR3: CASSFRDTGGNEQFF. CDR3 bases: TGCGCCAGCAGCTTCCGGGACACCGGTGGGAATGAGCAGTTCTTC.

J is TRBJ2-5 and V is TRBV18; D perhaps matches TRBD2 (6 bases). V lost 2 bases and J 3 bases, leaving 13 bases between the germline ends. The CDR3 consists of 15 residues. The germline CDR1 and CDR2 sequences are KGHSH and LQKENI. In nucleotides, the CDR3 is TGTGCCAGCTCACCATTCGACGGGGGAAAAGAGACCCAGTACTTC. Its translation: CASSPFDGGKETQYF.

This chain joins TRBV5-5 and TRBJ1-2; D perhaps matches TRBD1 (5 bases). The V gene's germline CDR1 is SGHKS and CDR2 YYEKEE (reference sequence). Deletions cut 0 bases from V and 4 bases from J, with 16 bases between. The CDR3 runs 16 residues. CDR3 region: CASSLGPGNARYGYTF. CDR3 bases: TGTGCCAGCAGCTTGGGCCCAGGGAATGCGCGCTATGGCTACACCTTC.